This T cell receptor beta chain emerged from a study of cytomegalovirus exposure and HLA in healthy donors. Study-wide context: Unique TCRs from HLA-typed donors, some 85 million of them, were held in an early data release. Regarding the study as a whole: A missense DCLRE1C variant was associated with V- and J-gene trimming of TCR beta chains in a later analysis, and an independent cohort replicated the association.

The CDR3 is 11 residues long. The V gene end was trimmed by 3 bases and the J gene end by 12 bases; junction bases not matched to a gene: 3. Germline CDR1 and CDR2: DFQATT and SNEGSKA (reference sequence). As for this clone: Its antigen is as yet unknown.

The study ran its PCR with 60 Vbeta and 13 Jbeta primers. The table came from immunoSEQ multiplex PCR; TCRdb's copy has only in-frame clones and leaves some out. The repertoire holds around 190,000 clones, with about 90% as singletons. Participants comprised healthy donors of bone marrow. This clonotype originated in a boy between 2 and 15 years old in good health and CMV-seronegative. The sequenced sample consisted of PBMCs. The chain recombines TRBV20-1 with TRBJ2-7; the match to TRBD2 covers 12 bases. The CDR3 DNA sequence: TGCAGTGCTAGTAGGACTAGCGGGATGTACTTC. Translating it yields CSASRTSGMYF.